One and the same sample provided the 26 T cell receptor beta chains below, sequenced in a study of T cells after yellow fever vaccination. MiXCR, run by TCRdb on the 5' RACE reads, gives a single entry per CDR3 protein. The table lists a few hundred thousand distinct CDR3 sequences, under 20% of them singletons. Source: PBMCs, taken before the yellow fever booster vaccination. The receptors originated from a man aged 18-30 years who received the YFV17D yellow fever vaccine.

This clonotype appeared many times. The chain couples TRBV20-1 to TRBJ2-7, with 9 bases lining up with TRBD1. The CDR3 spans 14 residues. Trimming removed 2 bases from V and 6 bases from J; junction bases left unmatched: 8. The germline V gene has CDR1 DFQATT and CDR2 SNEGSKA (reference sequence). This CDR3 reads CSARLRDRVSEQYF. CDR3 DNA: TGCAGTGCTAGACTCCGGGACAGGGTCTCCGAGCAGTACTTC.

This chain links TRBV6-2 or TRBV6-3 with TRBJ2-1, with D perhaps assigned TRBD1 or TRBD2 (5 bases each). Trimming stripped 8 bases from V and 8 bases from J, with 19 bases between. This CDR3 region has 14 residues. Germline CDR1 MNHEY, CDR2 SVGEGT. The CDR3 nucleotides are TGTGCCAGCGGGTGGGGGAGCGGCGGTTATGAGCAGTTCTTC. Its translation is CASGWGSGGYEQFF.

The gene calls are TRBV7-9 and TRBJ1-2; TRBD1 matches 9 bases. V shed 3 bases, J shed 7 bases, and the junction held 6 bases outside the gene matches. The germline V gene has CDR1 SEHNR and CDR2 FQNEAQ (reference sequence). The CDR3 length is 14 residues. CDR3 coding DNA: TGTGCCAGCAGCTTCGCGGACAGGGGCTCTGGCTACACCTTC. It yields the protein CASSFADRGSGYTF.

There are a few counts of this clonotype. This chain links TRBV7-9 with TRBJ1-1; 9 bases line up with TRBD1. CDR1 is SEHNR and CDR2 is FQNEAQ in the germline V gene (reference sequence). V lost 5 bases, J lost 4 bases, and 17 bases stayed unmatched. The CDR3 is 18 amino acids. For the CDR3, the DNA is TGTGCCAGCAGCCAAACGTGGGCGCCGGGACAGGGTGGCACTGAAGCTTTCTTT. This gives the protein CASSQTWAPGQGGTEAFF.

The chain couples TRBV9 to TRBJ2-1; 13 nucleotides align to TRBD2. Trimming took 3 bases from V and 5 from J; bases not matched to a gene: 17. CDR3 length: 20 residues. Germline values: CDR1 SGDLS, CDR2 YYNGEE. Here the CDR3 DNA reads TGTGCCAGCAGCGGGCAACCGGGACTAGCGGGACCAAGATCCAACAATGAGCAGTTCTTC. This codes for CASSGQPGLAGPRSNNEQFF.

In this sample, this clonotype turned up a few times. The V and J genes are TRBV29-1 and TRBJ2-2; 11 bases are shared with TRBD1. The CDR3 has 14 amino acids. Germline CDR1 reads SQVTM; CDR2 reads ANQGSEA. V trimming: 6 bases; J trimming: 4 bases; junction bases outside the gene matches: 4. The CDR3 coding sequence is TGCAGCGTCTCCGGACAGGGGGCCACCGGGGAGCTGTTTTTT. Protein product: CSVSGQGATGELFF.

This clonotype has only a few counts. This chain links TRBV7-9 with TRBJ1-2; no reliable D call. CDR3 length: 12 residues. V lost 6 bases to trimming and J lost 2 bases, with 7 bases between them. Germline lookup yields CDR1 SEHNR and CDR2 FQNEAQ (reference sequence). Written as DNA, the CDR3 is TGTGCCAGCAGTGGGAGCAACTATGGCTACACCTTC. Translation: CASSGSNYGYTF. Full variable domain (missing parts from reference TRBV7-9 and TRBJ1-2): DTGVSQNPRHKITKRGQNVTFRCDPISEHNRLYWYRQTLGQGPEFLTYFQNEAQLEKSRLLSDRFSAERPKGSFSTLEIQRTEQGDSAMYLCASSGSNYGYTFGSGTRLTVV.

V and J are TRBV6-5 and TRBJ1-1; D unresolved. Per the germline V gene, CDR1 is MNHEY and CDR2 is SVGAGI. Deletions cut 0 bases from V and 5 bases from J, with 13 bases between. This CDR3 spans 15 amino acids. DNA for the CDR3: TGTGCCAGCAGTTACTCTACTTTGGGTAAAACTGAAGCTTTCTTT. Protein product: CASSYSTLGKTEAFF.

The rearrangement joins TRBV7-9 to TRBJ1-4; D possibly corresponds to TRBD1 (5 bases). Germline V gives CDR1 SEHNR, CDR2 FQNEAQ (reference sequence). Trimming took 8 bases from V and 8 from J, leaving 21 bases between them. The CDR3 runs to 15 residues. The CDR3 sequence: CASGWTLPEGEKLFF. DNA for the CDR3: TGTGCCAGCGGCTGGACACTACCGGAGGGGGAAAAACTGTTTTTT.

This clonotype was observed a handful of times. The chain recombines TRBV18 with TRBJ2-5; the D call may be TRBD1 or TRBD2 (5 bases each). Germline V gene data show CDR1 as KGHSH and CDR2 as LQKENI. The length of the CDR3 is 14 residues. Trimming took 4 bases from V and 3 from J, leaving 12 bases between them. The CDR3, as DNA: TGTGCCAGCTCACGCTACCGGGACGAAGAGACCCAGTACTTC. Residues: CASSRYRDEETQYF.

This clonotype was seen more than once but under ten times. The chain carries TRBV5-6 and TRBJ1-1, with D maybe TRBD1 (5 bases). V dropped 1 base and J dropped 4 bases, with 14 bases sitting between them. In germline, CDR1 is SGHDT, CDR2 YYEEEE. The CDR3 length is 15 residues. This chain's CDR3 is CASSLWLTGGTEAFF. Here the CDR3 DNA reads TGTGCCAGCAGCTTGTGGCTGACGGGGGGCACTGAAGCTTTCTTT.

This clonotype was recorded a few times. The CDR3 nucleotides read TGTGCCAGCAGTCAGGAGGGGGGAGGTTACGAGCAGTACTTC. Translating gives CASSQEGGGYEQYF. This chain connects TRBV6-6 to TRBJ2-7; D is perhaps TRBD1 or TRBD2 (6 bases each). The V gene's germline CDR1 is MNHNY and CDR2 SVGAGI (reference sequence). V was shortened by 5 bases and J by 4 bases, with 15 bases between the two germline ends. The CDR3 runs 14 residues.

This clonotype turned up a few times. This chain joins TRBV4-2 and TRBJ1-1; the D is unclear. Germline V gene data show CDR1 as LGHNA and CDR2 as YNFKEQ. V gave up 0 bases and J gave up 7 bases, with 15 bases separating them. This CDR3 contains 15 residues. The CDR3 coding sequence is TGTGCCAGCAGCCAAGATCTGATCCGGGAGCTTGAAGCTTTCTTT. Translating it yields CASSQDLIRELEAFF.

V is TRBV6-5 and J is TRBJ2-7; D tentatively fits TRBD1 or TRBD2 (6 bases each). Trimming cost V 4 bases and J 3 bases, with 16 bases left between them. CDR1 is MNHEY, CDR2 SVGAGI, per germline. This CDR3 has 15 amino acids. CDR3 region: CASSSGARGLYEQYV. The CDR3 coding sequence is TGTGCCAGCAGTTCTGGGGCCAGGGGACTCTACGAGCAGTACGTC.

This clonotype was recorded a few times. This chain links TRBV7-9 with TRBJ2-4; D remains ambiguous. CDR1 and CDR2 (germline): SEHNR, FQNEAQ (reference sequence). CDR3 length: 17 residues. Trimming took off 3 bases at V and 0 bases at J, with 15 bases between the two ends. The CDR3 spells CASSFVLLAPAKNIQYF. In nucleotides, the CDR3 is TGTGCCAGCAGCTTTGTTCTACTCGCCCCAGCCAAAAACATTCAGTACTTC.

This chain links TRBV12-3 or TRBV12-4 with TRBJ2-1, with 9 bases aligning to TRBD1. After removal of 6 bases from V and 3 bases from J, the junction contained 9 bases not matched to a gene. The CDR3 extends over 16 amino acids. The DNA of the CDR3 is TGTGCCAGCAGCTCACAGGGGGCCTGGAGCTACAATGAGCAGTTCTTC. This encodes CASSSQGAWSYNEQFF.

The chain couples TRBV21-1 to TRBJ1-2; whether TRBD1, the table's D call, matches the DNA was not checked. TRBV21-1 is reported as a pseudogene. This CDR3 has 15 amino acids. CDR3 coding DNA: TGTGCCAGCAGCACCCCGTGTCAGGGGGGTGATGGCTACACCTTC. Translation: CASSTPCQGGDGYTF.

This clonotype was seen a few times. This sequence joins TRBV5-1 and TRBJ1-1; D possibly corresponds to TRBD1 (5 bases). The CDR3 has 14 residues. Germline CDR1 reads SGHRS; CDR2 reads YFSETQ. V dropped 0 bases and J dropped 1 base, with 7 bases sitting between them. The DNA for the CDR3 is TGCGCCAGCAGCTTGGACGGGGCGAACACTGAAGCTTTCTTT. As protein: CASSLDGANTEAFF. The full variable domain, rest sourced from reference TRBV5-1 and TRBJ1-1, is KAGVTQTPRYLIKTRGQQVTLSCSPISGHRSVSWYQQTPGQGLQFLFEYFSETQRNKGNFPGRFSGRQFSNSRSEMNVSTLELGDSALYLCASSLDGANTEAFFGQGTRLTVV.

This clonotype was counted a few times. The chain is built from TRBV10-3 and TRBJ2-5; TRBD1 aligns across 9 bases. The germline CDR1 and CDR2 sequences are ENHRY and SYGVKD. CDR3 length equals 15 residues. J lost 5 bases, V lost 4 bases, and 8 bases had no gene match. In nucleotides, the CDR3 is TGTGCCATCAGTGCCGACAGGGGGATTGGCGAGACCCAGTACTTC. Translation gives CAISADRGIGETQYF.

The table lists this clonotype with a few counts. The genes are TRBV12-3 or TRBV12-4 and TRBJ2-2, with a tentative D call TRBD2 (6 bases). There are 14 residues in the CDR3. Trimming removed 11 bases from V and 7 bases from J, with 20 bases in between. The CDR3 loop reads CAGAKRRAGGELFF. Here the CDR3 DNA reads TGTGCCGGTGCCAAGCGGAGGGCAGGCGGGGAGCTGTTTTTT.

The rearrangement joins TRBV20-1 to TRBJ1-2, with 8 bases fitting TRBD1. The CDR3 totals 13 residues. Trimming at V came to 5 bases and at J to 5 bases, leaving 7 bases not matched to a gene. Germline CDR1 and CDR2: DFQATT and SNEGSKA (reference sequence). This chain's CDR3 is CSAAPGQVYGYTF. The CDR3 DNA is TGCAGTGCTGCCCCGGGACAGGTGTATGGCTACACCTTC.

The chain couples TRBV4-3 to TRBJ2-3, with a possible D match to TRBD2 (6 bases). This CDR3 spans 16 amino acids. V lost 0 bases and J lost 2, with 12 bases in between. Germline assignment: CDR1 LGHNA and CDR2 YSLEER. CDR3 in amino acids: CASSQDAGPATDTQYF. In nucleotides, the CDR3 is TGCGCCAGCAGCCAAGATGCGGGGCCCGCCACAGATACGCAGTATTTT.

This clonotype was counted a few times. The J gene is TRBJ1-4, the V gene TRBV15, with D hard to call. CDR1 is LNHNV, CDR2 YYDKDF, per germline (reference sequence). The CDR3 runs 13 residues. The V end was cut by 5 bases, the J end by 8 bases, with 12 bases between. The CDR3 sequence: CATSQRSGEKLFF. The CDR3 DNA follows: TGTGCCACCAGCCAACGGTCGGGCGAAAAACTGTTTTTT.

The chain carries TRBV7-9 and TRBJ2-7; D might be TRBD2 (6 bases). This CDR3 spans 13 amino acids. Per germline, CDR1 SEHNR and CDR2 FQNEAQ (reference sequence). V lost 3 bases and J lost 4, with 10 bases in between. The CDR3: CASSFWGEYEQYV. The CDR3 DNA reads as TGTGCCAGCAGCTTTTGGGGGGAATACGAGCAGTACGTC.

This clonotype has more than one count but fewer than ten. This chain uses TRBV7-2 with TRBJ1-6; D uncertain. Germline V gene lookup returns CDR1 SGHTA and CDR2 FQGNSA. CDR3 size: 14 residues. V lost 4 bases to trimming and J lost 8 bases, with 12 bases between them. This chain's CDR3 is CASSSPGGYSPLHF. CDR3 in DNA: TGTGCCAGCAGCTCCCCGGGAGGGTATTCACCCCTCCACTTT.

The CDR3 spells CASSRNRDNYGYTF. The CDR3 DNA reads as TGTGCCAGCAGTAGGAACAGGGATAACTATGGCTACACCTTC. This chain links TRBV6-5 with TRBJ1-2, with TRBD1 as a possible D gene (6 bases). Trimming cost V 5 bases and J 1 base, with 11 bases left between them. Per the germline V gene, CDR1 is MNHEY and CDR2 is SVGAGI. The CDR3 runs to 14 residues.